The entry below describes one TCR beta chain. Its antigen is unidentified. The source of the sample is a study of T cell clones after liver transplantation. The length of the CDR3 is 11 residues. Germline CDR1 SNHLY, CDR2 FYNNEI. V lost 7 bases and J 8 bases, leaving 9 bases between the germline ends. Sequencing was performed with immunoSEQ multiplex PCR; in TCRdb, only in-frame clones are kept and a portion is missing. The sample has some 110,000 clones; 82% are singletons. Study-level results: Graft donor-reactive T cells may have migrated into the graft rather than being deleted.

This chain uses TRBV2 with TRBJ2-1; possible D gene TRBD1, 6 bases. This clonotype was obtained from a human donor who received a liver transplant. The material was CD4+ T cells from blood, obtained before liver transplant. The CDR3 protein is CASIQGHEQFF. Here the CDR3 DNA reads TGTGCCAGCATCCAGGGGCATGAGCAGTTCTTC.